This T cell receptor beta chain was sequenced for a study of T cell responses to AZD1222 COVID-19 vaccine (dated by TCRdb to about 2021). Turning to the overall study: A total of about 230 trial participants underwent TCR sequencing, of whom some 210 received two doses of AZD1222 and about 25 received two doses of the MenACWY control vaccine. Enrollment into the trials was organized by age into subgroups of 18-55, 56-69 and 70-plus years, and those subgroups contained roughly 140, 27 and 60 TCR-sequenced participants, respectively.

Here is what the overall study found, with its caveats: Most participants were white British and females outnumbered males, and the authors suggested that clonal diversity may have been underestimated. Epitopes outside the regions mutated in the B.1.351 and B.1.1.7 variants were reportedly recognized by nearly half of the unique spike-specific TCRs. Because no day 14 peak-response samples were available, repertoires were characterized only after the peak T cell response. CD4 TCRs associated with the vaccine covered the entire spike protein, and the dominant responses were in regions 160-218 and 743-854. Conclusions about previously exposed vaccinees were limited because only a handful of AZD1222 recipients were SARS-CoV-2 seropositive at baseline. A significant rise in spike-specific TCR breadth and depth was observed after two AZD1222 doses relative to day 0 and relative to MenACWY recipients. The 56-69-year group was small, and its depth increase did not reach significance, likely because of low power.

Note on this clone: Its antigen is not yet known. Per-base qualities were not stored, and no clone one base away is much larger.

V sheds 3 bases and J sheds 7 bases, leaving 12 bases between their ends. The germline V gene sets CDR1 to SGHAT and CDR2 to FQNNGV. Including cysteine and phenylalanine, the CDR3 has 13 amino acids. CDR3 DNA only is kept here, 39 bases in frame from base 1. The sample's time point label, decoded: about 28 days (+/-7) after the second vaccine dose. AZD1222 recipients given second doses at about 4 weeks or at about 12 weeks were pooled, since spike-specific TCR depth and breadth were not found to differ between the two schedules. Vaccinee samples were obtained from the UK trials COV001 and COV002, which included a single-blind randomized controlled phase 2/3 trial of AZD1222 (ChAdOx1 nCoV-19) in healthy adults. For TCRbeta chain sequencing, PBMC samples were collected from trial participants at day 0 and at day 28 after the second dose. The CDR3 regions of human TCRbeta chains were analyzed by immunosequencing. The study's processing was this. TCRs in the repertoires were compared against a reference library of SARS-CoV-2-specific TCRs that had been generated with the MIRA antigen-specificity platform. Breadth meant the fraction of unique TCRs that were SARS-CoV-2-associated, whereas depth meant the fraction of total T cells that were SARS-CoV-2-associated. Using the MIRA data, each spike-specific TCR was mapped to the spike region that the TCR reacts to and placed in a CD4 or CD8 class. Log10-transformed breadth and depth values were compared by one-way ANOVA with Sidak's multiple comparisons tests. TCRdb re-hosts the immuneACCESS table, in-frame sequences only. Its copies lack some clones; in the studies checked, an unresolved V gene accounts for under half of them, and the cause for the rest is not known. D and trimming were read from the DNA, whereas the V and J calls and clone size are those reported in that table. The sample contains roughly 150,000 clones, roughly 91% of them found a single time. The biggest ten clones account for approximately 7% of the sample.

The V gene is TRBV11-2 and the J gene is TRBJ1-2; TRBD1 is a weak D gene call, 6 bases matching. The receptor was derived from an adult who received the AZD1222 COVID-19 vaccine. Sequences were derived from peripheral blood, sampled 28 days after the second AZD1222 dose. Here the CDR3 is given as CASSFRPGAGYTF. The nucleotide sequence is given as TGTGCCAGCAGCTTCCGTCCAGGGGCTGGCTACACCTTC. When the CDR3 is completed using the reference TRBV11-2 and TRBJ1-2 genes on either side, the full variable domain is EAGVAQSPRYKIIEKRQSVAFWCNPISGHATLYWYQQILGQGPKLLIQFQNNGVVDDSQLPKDRFSAERLKGVDSTLKIQPAKLEDSAVYLCASSFRPGAGYTFGSGTRLTVV.